This T cell receptor (beta chain) was documented in a study of post-analysis software for immune sequencing data. Study information: Recorded disease courses covered relapsing-remitting, secondary progressive and progressive-relapsing multiple sclerosis. Some patients had no subtype annotation.

As for this clonotype: Its antigen is not known.

Study results and caveats: Normalized Chao1 diversity was significantly lower in multiple sclerosis patients than in controls. About five TRBV segments, including TRBV5-6, TRBV5-1 and TRBV20-1, were more frequent in patients than controls.

Trimming shortened V by 2 bases and J by 8 bases, and 20 bases separated the two germline ends. The germline V gene has CDR1 MNHNY and CDR2 SVGAGI (reference sequence). The CDR3 covers 16 residues. Carried by the TCR beta cDNA libraries were unique molecular identifiers. TCRdb reprocessed the PCR reads with MiXCR, giving one entry per CDR3 protein. The table lists hundreds of thousands of distinct CDR3 sequences, less than 35% of them singletons. V usage is TRBV6-6 and J usage is TRBJ2-3, with D possibly matching TRBD2 (6 bases). The TCR originated in a girl aged 5-17 years with multiple sclerosis. The sample comprised blood. For the CDR3, the DNA is TGTGCCAGCAGTTACGGCGCGGGGAGCCCGGCAGGTACGCAGTATTTT. It translates to CASSYGAGSPAGTQYF.